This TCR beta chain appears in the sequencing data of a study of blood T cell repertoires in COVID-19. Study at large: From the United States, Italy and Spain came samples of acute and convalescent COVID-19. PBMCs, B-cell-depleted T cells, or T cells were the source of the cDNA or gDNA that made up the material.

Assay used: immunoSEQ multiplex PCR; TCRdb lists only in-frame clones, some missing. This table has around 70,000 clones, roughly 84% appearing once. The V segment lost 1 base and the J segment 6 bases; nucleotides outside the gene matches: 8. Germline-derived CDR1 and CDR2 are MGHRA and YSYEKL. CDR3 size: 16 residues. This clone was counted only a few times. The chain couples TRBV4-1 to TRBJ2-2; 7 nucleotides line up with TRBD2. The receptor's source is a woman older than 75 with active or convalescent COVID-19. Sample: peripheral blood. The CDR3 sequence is CASSQVTSGDAGELFF. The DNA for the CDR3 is TGCGCCAGCAGCCAAGTAACAAGCGGGGACGCCGGGGAGCTGTTTTTT.